This entry is about one T cell receptor (beta chain). Its antigen is not identified. CDR1 and CDR2 (germline): SQVTM, ANQGSEA. The junction had 10 bases not matched to a gene; V was cut back by 6 bases and J by 5 bases. CDR3 size: 15 residues. These data are taken from a study of siplizumab effects on memory and regulatory T cells. Findings and limits, study-wide: The naive T cell population seemed more diverse than memory cells and seemed a major contributor to the alloresponse.

Sequenced by immunoSEQ multiplex PCR; TCRdb stores in-frame clones only, minus some. The sample consists of about 120,000 clones, less than 95% of them appearing once. This sequence was found in a human donor in good health. The specimen was non-Treg CD4+ T cells sorted from blood. The chain is built from TRBV29-1 and TRBJ2-5, with 12 bases identical to TRBD1. The CDR3 spells CSVPEGQGASETQYF. In DNA form, the CDR3 reads TGCAGCGTACCCGAGGGACAGGGGGCATCGGAGACCCAGTACTTC. The complete variable domain, with remaining parts taken from reference TRBV29-1 and TRBJ2-5, reads SAVISQKPSRDICQRGTSLTIQCQVDSQVTMMFWYRQQPGQSLTLIATANQGSEATYESGFVIDKFPISRPNLTFSTLTVSNMSPEDSSIYLCSVPEGQGASETQYFGPGTRLLVL.